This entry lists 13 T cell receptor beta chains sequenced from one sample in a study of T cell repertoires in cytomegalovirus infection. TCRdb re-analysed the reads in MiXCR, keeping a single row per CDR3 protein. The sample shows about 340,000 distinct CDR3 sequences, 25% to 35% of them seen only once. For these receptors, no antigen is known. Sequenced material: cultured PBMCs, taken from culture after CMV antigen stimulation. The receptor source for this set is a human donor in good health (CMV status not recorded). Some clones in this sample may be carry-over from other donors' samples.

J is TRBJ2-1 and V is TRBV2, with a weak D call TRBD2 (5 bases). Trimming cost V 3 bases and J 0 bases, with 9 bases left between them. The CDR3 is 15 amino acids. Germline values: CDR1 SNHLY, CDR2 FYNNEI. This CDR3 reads CASSDRGSSYNEQFF. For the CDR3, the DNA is TGTGCCAGCAGTGATAGAGGGAGCTCCTACAATGAGCAGTTCTTC.

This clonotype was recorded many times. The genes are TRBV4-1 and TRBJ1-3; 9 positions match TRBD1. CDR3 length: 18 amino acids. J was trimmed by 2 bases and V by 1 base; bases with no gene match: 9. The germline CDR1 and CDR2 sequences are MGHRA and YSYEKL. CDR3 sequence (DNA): TGCGCCAGCAGCCAAGGACAGGGGGTCCACTCGGCTGGAAACACCATATATTTT. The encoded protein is CASSQGQGVHSAGNTIYF.

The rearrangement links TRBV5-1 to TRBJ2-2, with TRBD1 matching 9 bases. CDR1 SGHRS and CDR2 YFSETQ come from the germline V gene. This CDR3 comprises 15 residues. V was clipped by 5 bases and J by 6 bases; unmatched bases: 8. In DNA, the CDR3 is TGCGCCAGCAGGCCCGGGACAGGGTCCCCCGGGGAGCTGTTTTTT. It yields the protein CASRPGTGSPGELFF.

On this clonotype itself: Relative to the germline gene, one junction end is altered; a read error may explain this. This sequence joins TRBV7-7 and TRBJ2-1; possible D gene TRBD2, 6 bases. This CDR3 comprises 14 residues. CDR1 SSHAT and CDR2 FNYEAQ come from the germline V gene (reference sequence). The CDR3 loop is CASSPSGPYNEQFF. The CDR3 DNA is TGTGCTAGCAGTCCAAGCGGGCCCTACAATGAGCAGTTCTTC. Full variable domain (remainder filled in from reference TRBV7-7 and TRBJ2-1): GAGVSQSPRYKVTKRGQDVTLRCDPISSHATLYWYQQALGQGPEFLTYFNYEAQPDKSGLPSDRFSAERPEGSISTLTIQRTEQRDSAMYRCASSPSGPYNEQFFGPGTRLTVL.

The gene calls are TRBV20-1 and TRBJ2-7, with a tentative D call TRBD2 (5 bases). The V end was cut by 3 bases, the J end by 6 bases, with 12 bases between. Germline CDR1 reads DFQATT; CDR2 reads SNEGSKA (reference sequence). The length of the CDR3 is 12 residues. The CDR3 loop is CSASLGRGEQYF. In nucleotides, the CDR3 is TGCAGTGCTAGTCTTGGTCGGGGCGAGCAGTACTTC.

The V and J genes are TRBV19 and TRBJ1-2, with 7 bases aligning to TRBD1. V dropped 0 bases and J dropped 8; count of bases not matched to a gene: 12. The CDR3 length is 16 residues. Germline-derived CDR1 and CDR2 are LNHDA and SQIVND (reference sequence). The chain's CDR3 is CASSIDLMEGAKGYTF. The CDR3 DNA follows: TGTGCCAGTAGTATAGATCTCATGGAGGGGGCGAAAGGCTACACCTTC.

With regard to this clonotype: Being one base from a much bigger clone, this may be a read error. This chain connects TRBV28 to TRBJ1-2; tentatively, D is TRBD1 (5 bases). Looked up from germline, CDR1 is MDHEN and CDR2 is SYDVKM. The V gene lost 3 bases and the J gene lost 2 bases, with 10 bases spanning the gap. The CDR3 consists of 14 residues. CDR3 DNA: TGTGCCAGCAGTTTCGCATGGGGCAACTATGGCTACACCTTC. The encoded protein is CASSFAWGNYGYTF.

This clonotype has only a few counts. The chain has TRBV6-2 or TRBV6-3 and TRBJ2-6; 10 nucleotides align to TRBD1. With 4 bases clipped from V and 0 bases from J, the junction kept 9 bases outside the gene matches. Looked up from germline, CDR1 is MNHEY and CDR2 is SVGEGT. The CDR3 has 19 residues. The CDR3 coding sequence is TGTGCCAGCAGTTTCCATGACAGGGGGCTTTACTCTGGGGCCAACGTCCTGACTTTC. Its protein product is CASSFHDRGLYSGANVLTF.

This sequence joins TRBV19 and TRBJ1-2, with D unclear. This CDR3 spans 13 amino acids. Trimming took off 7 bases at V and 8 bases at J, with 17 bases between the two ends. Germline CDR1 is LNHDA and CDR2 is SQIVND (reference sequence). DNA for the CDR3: TGTGCCAGTACCCAGACTGCCTTGATGGGCTACACCTTC. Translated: CASTQTALMGYTF.

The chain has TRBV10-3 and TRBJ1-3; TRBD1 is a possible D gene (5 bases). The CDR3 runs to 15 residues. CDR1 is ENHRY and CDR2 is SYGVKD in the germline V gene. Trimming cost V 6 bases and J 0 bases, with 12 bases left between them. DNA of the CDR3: TGTGCCATCAGGGAGGGACGAAACTCTGGAAACACCATATATTTT. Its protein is CAIREGRNSGNTIYF.

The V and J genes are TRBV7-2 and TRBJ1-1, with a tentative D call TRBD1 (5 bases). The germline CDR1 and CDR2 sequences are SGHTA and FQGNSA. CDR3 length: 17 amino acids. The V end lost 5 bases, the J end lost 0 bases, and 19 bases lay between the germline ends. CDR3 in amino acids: CASSPRTYRSLNTEAFF. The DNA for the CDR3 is TGTGCCAGCAGCCCCCGAACGTACAGGTCCCTGAACACTGAAGCTTTCTTT.

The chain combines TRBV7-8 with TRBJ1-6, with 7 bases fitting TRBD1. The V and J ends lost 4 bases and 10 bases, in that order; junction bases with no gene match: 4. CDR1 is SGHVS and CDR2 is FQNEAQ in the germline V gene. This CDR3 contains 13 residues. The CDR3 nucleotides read TGTGCCAGCAGCTCCACAGGGGCCTCACCCCTCCACTTT. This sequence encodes CASSSTGASPLHF.

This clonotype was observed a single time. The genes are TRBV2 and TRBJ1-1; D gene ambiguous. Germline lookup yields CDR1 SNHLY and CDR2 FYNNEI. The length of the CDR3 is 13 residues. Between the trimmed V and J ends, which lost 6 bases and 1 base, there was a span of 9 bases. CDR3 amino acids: CASRKQPNTEAFF. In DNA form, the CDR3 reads TGTGCCAGCAGGAAGCAGCCGAACACTGAAGCTTTCTTT.